This TCR beta chain was recorded in a study of blood T cell repertoires in COVID-19. Study summary: Samples of COVID-19 (acute and convalescent) were obtained from the United States, Italy and Spain. Sources were T cells, B-cell-depleted T cells, or PBMCs; the material itself was cDNA or gDNA.

In Seattle, patients joined the study during active infection and were tracked longitudinally. The CDR3 is made up of 14 amino acids. Germline V CDR1 and CDR2: KGHDR, SFDVKD. V gave up 3 bases and J gave up 2 bases, with 7 bases separating them. In the authors' workflow: Using reference gene primer amplification, nucleated cell counts were estimated. Measured with immunoSEQ multiplex PCR; TCRdb has only the in-frame clones, and not every one. That table furnishes V, J and clone size, whereas the DNA furnished D and trimming. This table holds over 250,000 clones, approximately 90% found once. The V gene is TRBV24-1, the J gene TRBJ2-1; a weak D match, TRBD1 (5 bases). The clonotype originates from a woman younger than 45 with COVID-19, enrolled during active disease. Sequencing was carried out using peripheral blood. The CDR3 nucleotides are TGTGCCACCAGTGATACAGGCCCCTACAATGAGCAGTTCTTC. Translating gives CATSDTGPYNEQFF.